The clone carrying this T cell receptor beta chain has a count of ten or more. These data belong to a study of T cells in Graves' hyperthyroidism and ophthalmopathy. There were TCR beta CDR3 regions amplified from RNA transcripts. TCR CDR3 regions were first amplified by RT-PCR with HTBI primers. TCRdb itself ran the multiplex PCR reads through MiXCR, one entry per CDR3 protein. The sample records approximately 410,000 distinct CDR3 sequences, about 15% being singletons. Duration under 3 months, a NOSPECS grade of at least 4, and a Clinical Activity Score of at least 3 characterized the ophthalmopathy patients. On the basis of clinical symptoms, serum thyroxine and TRAb, thyroid ultrasound and orbital computed tomography, diagnoses were made. PBMCs were sourced from more than 9 ml fresh peripheral blood. Source material: blood. The clonotype was recovered from a young man with Graves' ophthalmopathy.

The CDR3 coding sequence is TGCGCCAGCAGCCAAGATAAGAGGCAAGGGAAACATGAAGCTTTCTTT. Protein sequence: CASSQDKRQGKHEAFF. The rearrangement links TRBV4-1 to TRBJ1-1; unclear D gene. Germline V lookup: CDR1 MGHRA, CDR2 YSYEKL. V lost 0 bases, J lost 7 bases, and 18 bases lay in between. This CDR3 comprises 16 residues.